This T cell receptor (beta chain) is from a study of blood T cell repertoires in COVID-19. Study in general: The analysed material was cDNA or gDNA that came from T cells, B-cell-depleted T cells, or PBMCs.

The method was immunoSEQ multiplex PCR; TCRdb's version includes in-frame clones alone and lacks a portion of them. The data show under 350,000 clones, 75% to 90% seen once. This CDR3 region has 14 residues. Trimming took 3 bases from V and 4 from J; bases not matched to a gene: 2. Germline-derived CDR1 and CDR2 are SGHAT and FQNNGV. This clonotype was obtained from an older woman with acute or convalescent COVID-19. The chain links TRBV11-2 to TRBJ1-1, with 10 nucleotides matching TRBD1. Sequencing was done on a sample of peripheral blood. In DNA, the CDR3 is TGTGCCAGCAGCTTGGGACAGGGGACCACTGAAGCTTTCTTT. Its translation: CASSLGQGTTEAFF.